The text below deals with one T cell receptor (beta chain). The antigen this receptor binds is unknown. The input lacks base qualities; no much larger clone sits a single base away. Using the deep immunoSEQ assay, multiplex PCR amplified TCR CDR3 regions from genomic DNA. Genomic DNA extracted from each cell subset was distributed evenly over all wells of several immunoSEQ 96-well plates, and each plate served as one replicate. For sorted subsets, each replicate PCR was loaded with 150 to 250 ng genomic DNA, equivalent to 30,000 or so T cell genomes. The purified libraries were quantified using a Qubit 3.0 fluorometer, sized with a Bioanalyzer 2100, and then quantified again using the KAPA Library Quantification kit. Each immunoSEQ 96-well plate was sequenced on its own single-read 150-cycle Illumina NextSeq 550 flow cell. The source study handled its data this way. Because only junctional sequences without quality scores were contained in the immunoSEQ output, filtering matching that applied to full-length reads could not be performed. To assign V/J genes and CDR3, sequences were annotated using PyIR, a Python wrapper for IgBLAST v1.9, with IMGT germline references. Any read was removed if the V/J assignment was weak (E-value above 1e-6), the CDR3 was missing, or the read contained stop codons, out-of-frame junctions, or ambiguous translated residues. V3J clonotypes were defined as sequences sharing an identical inferred V gene, J gene, and CDR3 amino acid sequence. To compute the percentage overlap between repertoires, the number of shared unique clonotypes was divided by the size of the smaller repertoire. Three approaches were used to assess repertoire richness: RTK rarefaction, the Chao1 estimator, and Recon v2.1 estimates of unobserved clonotypes. Generation probabilities for all TCRbeta clonotypes obtained by the gDNA method from several donors were computed using OLGA. TCRdb holds this immuneACCESS table with in-frame rearrangements only. Some clones are missing; in checked studies, unresolved V genes explain under half, and the rest has no known cause. That table supplies the V and J calls and clone size; D and trimming were determined from the DNA. The sample data list 2.5 million or so clones, and 90% to 95% of these were observed just once. The ten largest clonotypes hold over 0.12% of the sample.

The V end loses 1 base and the J end loses 3 bases, and a stretch of 13 bases separates them. From the cysteine up to the phenylalanine, the CDR3 has a length of 14 residues. The only DNA kept is the CDR3, 42 bases in frame from the first base. In the germline V gene (reference sequence), CDR1 corresponds to GTSNPN and CDR2 to SVGIG. This entry is derived from a study of shared clonotypes between healthy human individuals (dated by TCRdb to 2018 to 2021). Study-wide context: Two women and three men aged 18 to 49 years were included in the cohort. For each donor, three plates each were used for CD4 naive and CD4 memory, two plates were used for CD8 naive, and one plate was used for CD8 memory. The study deeply sequenced blood TCR repertoires of five healthy adults to estimate repertoire size and the extent of clonotype sharing between individuals. Different laboratories and diverse techniques were used to prepare libraries and sequence TCR repertoires, to increase sequencing depth and limit assay-specific biases. Leukapheresis yielded between about 0.85 and 9 billion PBMCs per donor. General findings and caveats noted by the study authors: Across several donors, approximately 5% of naive CD4, roughly 3.5% of naive CD8, roughly 2.3% of memory CD4, and around 0.4% of memory CD8 clonotypes were shared. Based on pairwise subsampling, the degree of clonotype sharing among donors was expected to be affected by sequencing depth. Even with the large sequencing depth, rarefaction of the sorted-subset datasets indicated that sequencing was incomplete. Sampling was restricted to blood, and TCR repertoires in tissue are likely to differ from TCR repertoires in blood. Compared with non-shared clonotypes, clonotypes shared by all four sorted-subset donors had higher generation probabilities. Because the study included a small number of donors, the genetic and exposure-history diversity represented was limited. Larger estimated clonotype richness was generally found for naive subsets than for memory subsets.

Donors were healthy HIV-negative adults with no recently reported acute infections or vaccinations. Only Caucasian adults living in Nashville, Tennessee, USA were represented among the donors. CD4+ T cells were enriched by magnetic negative selection, after which naive cells were positively selected on CD45RA and the negative fraction was taken as the memory subset. Blood was collected by leukapheresis, and PBMCs were isolated by Ficoll-Histopaque density gradient centrifugation and then cryopreserved in liquid nitrogen vapor phase. Analytical flow cytometry was used to check the purity and quantity of every magnetically sorted T cell population. Genomic DNA was isolated from every sorted fraction and measured by UV absorbance on a Nanodrop 2000c.

The rearranged chain carries TRBV30 and TRBJ2-7; a tentative D call is TRBD1 (6 bases match). The sequence was collected from a man between 18 and 35 years old in good health. The sequenced material came from naive CD4+ T cells sorted from blood. The cell subset or site label here, explained by the study, means: CD45RA+ positively selected. The sequenced DNA is TGTGCCTGGAGTGAACAGGGTGGGTTCTACGAGCAGTACTTC. Its product reads: CAWSEQGGFYEQYF.